These T cell receptor beta chains were read from a single sample in a study of cytomegalovirus exposure and HLA in healthy donors. Profiling relied on immunoSEQ multiplex PCR, and the TCRdb table lists in-frame clones only, not all of them. The repertoire holds 95,000 or so clones, with 65% to 90% as singletons. Sequencing was performed on PBMCs. These receptors originate from a woman aged 70 to 79 in good health and CMV-seropositive. Each CDR3 is given with its conserved first and last residue. D genes are given only for firm matches. Size is omitted from some rows. Given values are once, few, many or a class for expanded clones.

j_gene: TRBJ2-7; abundance: many; d_gene: TRBD1; v_gene: TRBV6-6; CDR3nt: TGTGCCAGCAGACCCGGACAGGCCTCCTACGAGCAGTACTTC; CDR3aa: CASRPGQASYEQYF
j_gene: TRBJ1-6; abundance: .; d_gene: TRBD1; v_gene: TRBV4-2; CDR3nt: TGTGCCAGCAGCCAATTGACAGGGGAGGGAGGTTCACCCCTCCACTTT; CDR3aa: CASSQLTGEGGSPLHF
j_gene: TRBJ2-2; abundance: .; d_gene: .; v_gene: TRBV10-1; CDR3nt: TGCGCCAGCCAGACAGTGTTGGGCGGGGAGCTGTTTTTT; CDR3aa: CASQTVLGGELFF
j_gene: TRBJ1-5; abundance: .; d_gene: .; v_gene: TRBV10-3; CDR3nt: TGTGCCATCAGTGAGTCGAGGGGGGGCGGAAATCAGCCCCAGCATTTT; CDR3aa: CAISESRGGGNQPQHF
j_gene: TRBJ2-5; abundance: .; d_gene: TRBD1; v_gene: TRBV5-6; CDR3nt: TGTGCCAGCAGCCACATAACTTGGGACAGCCGGCAGGAGACCCAGTACTTC; CDR3aa: CASSHITWDSRQETQYF
j_gene: TRBJ2-7; abundance: once; d_gene: TRBD1; v_gene: TRBV14; CDR3nt: TGTGCCAGCAGCCAGGTACAGGGGGCTACCTACGAGCAGTACTTC; CDR3aa: CASSQVQGATYEQYF
j_gene: TRBJ1-5; abundance: few; d_gene: .; v_gene: TRBV7-6; CDR3nt: TGTGCCAGCAGCCCTACAGGGAATCAGCCCCAGCATTTT; CDR3aa: CASSPTGNQPQHF
j_gene: TRBJ2-3; abundance: .; d_gene: TRBD2; v_gene: TRBV7-2; CDR3nt: TGTGCCAGCAGCAAAGACCTTAGCGGGAGGGGCACAGATACGCAGTATTTT; CDR3aa: CASSKDLSGRGTDTQYF
j_gene: TRBJ2-2; abundance: .; d_gene: .; v_gene: TRBV18; CDR3nt: TGTGCCAGCTCACTGTTCCAGGGTGCCGGGGAGCTGTTTTTT; CDR3aa: CASSLFQGAGELFF
j_gene: TRBJ2-7; abundance: .; d_gene: .; v_gene: TRBV7-9; CDR3nt: TGTGCCAGCAGCTTGGAAACAGGGTCCTTCTACGAGCAGTACTTC; CDR3aa: CASSLETGSFYEQYF
j_gene: TRBJ2-5; abundance: .; d_gene: TRBD2; v_gene: TRBV28; CDR3nt: TGTGCCAGCACCTCTCCCCAACTAGCGGGACAAGAGACCCAGTACTTC; CDR3aa: CASTSPQLAGQETQYF
j_gene: TRBJ2-7; abundance: .; d_gene: .; v_gene: TRBV5-1; CDR3nt: TGCGCCAGCAGCTTAACTAGCAAGGTGGGGTACGAGCAGTACTTC; CDR3aa: CASSLTSKVGYEQYF
j_gene: TRBJ1-5; abundance: .; d_gene: .; v_gene: TRBV7-9; CDR3nt: TGTGCCAGCAGCTCAACAGGGTTTCATCAGCCCCAGCATTTT; CDR3aa: CASSSTGFHQPQHF
j_gene: TRBJ1-5; abundance: .; d_gene: .; v_gene: TRBV10-2; CDR3nt: TGCGCCAGCAGTGAGTCGGAGGCACCCTATCAGCCCCAGCATTTT; CDR3aa: CASSESEAPYQPQHF
j_gene: TRBJ1-2; abundance: .; d_gene: .; v_gene: TRBV2; CDR3nt: TGTGCCAGCAGTGACAGGGTCGGCTACACCTTC; CDR3aa: CASSDRVGYTF
j_gene: TRBJ1-1; abundance: .; d_gene: .; v_gene: TRBV12-2; CDR3nt: TGTGCAAGTCGCCTTCAGGGATGGCCTGAAGCTTTCTTT; CDR3aa: CASRLQGWPEAFF
j_gene: TRBJ2-5; abundance: .; d_gene: TRBD1; v_gene: TRBV11-1; CDR3nt: TGTGCCAGCAGCATACAGGGGGAGACCCAGTACTTC; CDR3aa: CASSIQGETQYF
j_gene: TRBJ2-1; abundance: .; d_gene: .; v_gene: TRBV29-1; CDR3nt: TGCAGCCCCGCGGGCGAGCGGATCTACTTGGCCTACAATGAGCAGTTCTTC; CDR3aa: CSPAGERIYLAYNEQFF
j_gene: TRBJ2-7; abundance: .; d_gene: TRBD2; v_gene: TRBV2; CDR3nt: TGTGCCAGCAGTGAAAAATCGGGACTAGCGGGGGCGGCTTCCGAGCAGTACTTC; CDR3aa: CASSEKSGLAGAASEQYF
j_gene: TRBJ1-2; abundance: .; d_gene: .; v_gene: TRBV5-6; CDR3nt: TGTGCCAGCAGCTTGGCAGGGGTTGCTTATGGCTACACCTTC; CDR3aa: CASSLAGVAYGYTF
j_gene: TRBJ1-6; abundance: once; d_gene: TRBD1; v_gene: TRBV6-4; CDR3nt: TGTGCCAGCAGGATCAGGGGGATTCATTCACCCCTCCACTTT; CDR3aa: CASRIRGIHSPLHF
j_gene: TRBJ1-1; abundance: .; d_gene: .; v_gene: TRBV7-8; CDR3nt: TGTGCCAGCAGCCGAGGCAGGGAATACACTGAAGCTTTCTTT; CDR3aa: CASSRGREYTEAFF
j_gene: TRBJ2-1; abundance: .; d_gene: .; v_gene: TRBV15; CDR3nt: TGTGCCACCAGCAGAGAATTGGAGACTGCGGGTTACAATGAGCAGTTCTTC; CDR3aa: CATSRELETAGYNEQFF
j_gene: TRBJ2-5; abundance: .; d_gene: TRBD2; v_gene: TRBV7-8; CDR3nt: TGTGCCAGCAGCTCTCGACTAGCGGAGACCCAGTACTTC; CDR3aa: CASSSRLAETQYF
j_gene: TRBJ1-1; abundance: few; d_gene: .; v_gene: TRBV6-5; CDR3nt: TGTGCCAGCAGGCGAGGACACCTGAACACTGAAGCTTTCTTT; CDR3aa: CASRRGHLNTEAFF
j_gene: TRBJ2-5; abundance: .; d_gene: .; v_gene: TRBV2; CDR3nt: TGTGCCAGCAGTGAATTTATAGCTACCCAAGAGACCCAGTACTTC; CDR3aa: CASSEFIATQETQYF
j_gene: TRBJ2-1; abundance: .; d_gene: TRBD1; v_gene: TRBV18; CDR3nt: TGTGCCAGCTCACCTCAGGGGGCGACCTACAATGAGCAGTTCTTC; CDR3aa: CASSPQGATYNEQFF
j_gene: TRBJ2-3; abundance: .; d_gene: TRBD2; v_gene: TRBV27; CDR3nt: TGTGCCAGCAGTCGGGGGGGGCCTGGCACAGATACGCAGTATTTT; CDR3aa: CASSRGGPGTDTQYF